This TCR beta chain appears in the sequencing data of a study of CD8 T cells in ankylosing spondylitis. This clonotype has just a few counts. Antigen unknown. By quantitative 5'-RACE with molecular barcodes, the TCR beta libraries were made. MiXCR, run by TCRdb on the 5' RACE reads, gives a single entry per CDR3 protein. The sample includes some 400,000 distinct CDR3 sequences, approximately 20% of them seen just once. The CDR3 runs to 14 residues. Trimming took 4 bases from V and 1 from J, leaving 10 bases between them. CDR1 and CDR2 from the germline V gene are MGHDK and SYGVNS. Regarding the study as a whole: About 8 highly homologous variants made up a TCR beta motif, and this motif appeared characteristic of ankylosing spondylitis blood. As reported, disease-linked clones showed significant enrichment in matched ankylosing spondylitis synovial fluid. Disease-associated clonotypes exhibited CD8+ identity and were relatively infrequent in peripheral blood.

The clonotype was recovered from a male donor with ankylosing spondylitis. The genes are TRBV25-1 and TRBJ1-1; no firm D call. The source material was blood, either unsorted or a sorted T cell fraction (not recorded which). The CDR3 sequence: CASSGGRSNTEAFF. The CDR3 DNA reads as TGTGCCAGCAGTGGCGGACGGTCGAACACTGAAGCTTTCTTT. Full variable domain (rest looked up from reference TRBV25-1 and TRBJ1-1): EADIYQTPRYLVIGTGKKITLECSQTMGHDKMYWYQQDPGMELHLIHYSYGVNSTEKGDLSSESTVSRIRTEHFPLTLESARPSHTSQYLCASSGGRSNTEAFFGQGTRLTVV.